The 22 T cell receptor beta chains in this list originate from one sample, sequenced in a study of response to subunit inactivated influenza vaccine (dated by TCRdb to 2016 to 2019). Libraries came from RT-PCR. Sequencing took place on an Illumina HiSeq 2500. The public reads were quality trimmed at Q25 with fastp and then assembled into clones with MiXCR by TCRdb, keeping productive beta chains. CDR3 protein sequences are deduplicated, and each keeps its most common genes and DNA. The sample table holds 600,000 to 850,000 distinct CDR3 sequences, of which around 13% were seen once. The ten top clones hold 7.6% of the sample. The sequences come from PBMCs from blood, collected less than 15 days before vaccination. Receptor source: a man aged 50 to 60 who received an inactivated influenza vaccine. Donor details come from another sample of the same person, matched by shared clones.

This clonotype was seen more than once but under ten times. The chain recombines TRBV4-1 with TRBJ2-3; no clear D. CDR1 and CDR2 (germline): MGHRA, YSYEKL. Between the trimmed V and J ends, which lost 2 bases and 5 bases, there was a span of 11 bases. The CDR3 runs to 14 residues. The CDR3 is CASSQPRGGDTQYF. CDR3 coding DNA: TGCGCCAGCAGCCAACCCCGCGGCGGAGATACGCAGTATTTT.

The sample holds a few counts of this clonotype. V is TRBV7-2 and J is TRBJ2-1; D is unresolved. CDR1 and CDR2 from the germline V gene are SGHTA and FQGNSA. The length of the CDR3 is 13 residues. V lost 1 base to trimming and J lost 10 bases, with 11 bases between them. The CDR3 protein is CASSLVFQSEQFF. The CDR3 DNA is TGTGCCAGCAGCTTAGTTTTCCAGTCGGAGCAGTTCTTC.

This chain uses TRBV6-2 or TRBV6-3 with TRBJ2-1; D unclear. The CDR3 sequence is 15 residues long. The germline V and J ends were trimmed by 1 base and 6 bases, with 13 bases remaining between them. The germline gives CDR1 MNHEY, CDR2 SVGEGT. CDR3 sequence (DNA): TGTGCCAGCAGTTACTTTAGATCGGTGGGCAATGAGCAGTTCTTC. It yields the protein CASSYFRSVGNEQFF.

This clonotype appeared a few times. A read error may produce the germline difference seen at one junction end. The chain links TRBV7-8 to TRBJ1-2, with unresolved D. The CDR3 loop spans 11 amino acids. Germline V gives CDR1 SGHVS, CDR2 FQNEAQ. As DNA, the CDR3 is TGTGCCAGCAGCCCGGACGGCCTTTCCTCCTTC. This sequence encodes CASSPDGLSSF.

The gene calls are TRBV10-3 and TRBJ2-2; 7 positions match TRBD2. With V trimmed by 2 bases and J by 0 bases, 3 bases remained unmatched. CDR3 length equals 16 residues. Germline assignment: CDR1 ENHRY and CDR2 SYGVKD. CDR3 in DNA: TGTGCCATCAGTGAGGGACTAGATGCGAACACCGGGGAGCTGTTTTTT. The encoded protein is CAISEGLDANTGELFF.

CDR3 in amino acids: CASSSRLARGELFF. In DNA, the CDR3 is TGTGCCAGCAGCTCCAGACTAGCGCGGGGGGAGCTGTTTTTT. The genes are TRBV13 and TRBJ2-2, with 8 bases identical to TRBD2. The CDR3 extends over 14 amino acids. V shed 4 bases and J 8 bases; nucleotides not matched to a gene: 6. Germline CDR1 and CDR2: PRHDT and FYEKMQ (reference sequence).

This clonotype has a count of ten or more. This chain uses TRBV27 with TRBJ2-5; a weak D match, TRBD1 (6 bases). This CDR3 region has 15 residues. In germline, CDR1 is MNHEY, CDR2 SMNVEV (reference sequence). With 3 bases removed from V and 4 bases from J, the gap between germline ends came to 15 bases. In nucleotides, the CDR3 is TGTGCCAGCAGTTTCGCAGGGGCCCTTGGAGAGACCCAGTACTTC. Translating gives CASSFAGALGETQYF.

This rearrangement joins TRBV7-2 to TRBJ1-1; D unclear. The V end lost 3 bases, the J end lost 2 bases, and 13 bases lay between the germline ends. Germline CDR1 SGHTA, CDR2 FQGNSA. The CDR3 runs 15 residues. The CDR3 loop is CASSFQPKFNTEAFF. The CDR3 DNA follows: TGTGCCAGCAGCTTTCAGCCCAAGTTTAACACTGAAGCTTTCTTT.

In DNA, the CDR3 is TGTGCCACCGGGGAAGACATTCAGTACTTC. As protein: CATGEDIQYF. This chain joins TRBV15 and TRBJ2-4; no firm D call. The CDR3 has 10 residues. Germline V gene data show CDR1 as LNHNV and CDR2 as YYDKDF (reference sequence). The V and J ends lost 8 bases and 8 bases respectively, with 7 bases between them.

The chain carries TRBV20-1 and TRBJ2-2; 10 nucleotides match TRBD1. The ends lost 0 bases at V and 7 bases at J; junction bases unmatched: 5. The CDR3 contains 15 residues. CDR1 is DFQATT, CDR2 SNEGSKA, per germline (reference sequence). The CDR3 DNA reads as TGCAGTGCTAGAGATCGACAGGGGGCTGGCGGGGAGCTGTTTTTT. Amino acids: CSARDRQGAGGELFF.

This clonotype was counted a few times. V and J are TRBV24-1 and TRBJ2-3; the D gene is possibly TRBD1 (6 bases). Trimming removed 1 base at V and 4 bases at J, with 14 bases between. This CDR3 has 16 residues. Germline-derived CDR1 and CDR2 are KGHDR and SFDVKD. In DNA, the CDR3 is TGTGCCACCAGTGATTTAGTCGGCAGGGGAGCAGATACGCAGTATTTT. Translating gives CATSDLVGRGADTQYF.

This clonotype was seen a handful of times. The chain has TRBV27 and TRBJ2-7; D is unresolved. Deletions cut 6 bases from V and 0 bases from J, with 15 bases between. From germline, CDR1 is MNHEY and CDR2 SMNVEV (reference sequence). This CDR3 has 15 residues. The CDR3 protein is CASRRSPGGSYEQYF. The CDR3 nucleotides are TGTGCCAGCAGGCGTTCTCCTGGCGGCTCCTACGAGCAGTACTTC.

The gene calls are TRBV12-3 or TRBV12-4 and TRBJ2-1; 12 nucleotides align to TRBD2. The CDR3 runs to 15 residues. V trimming: 1 base; J trimming: 8 bases; junction bases outside the gene matches: 3. In DNA, the CDR3 is TGTGCCAGCAGTTTAGGGACTAGCGGGAAGGATGAGCAGTTCTTC. Its protein product is CASSLGTSGKDEQFF.

This clonotype was found a few times. V gene TRBV12-3 or TRBV12-4 combines with J gene TRBJ1-1, with 9 bases aligning to TRBD1. Losses at the gene ends were 5 bases for V and 5 bases for J; bases not matched to a gene: 6. The CDR3 contains 14 residues. The CDR3 reads CASSQQGARTEAFF. CDR3 bases: TGTGCCAGCAGTCAACAGGGGGCGCGGACTGAAGCTTTCTTT.

This clonotype has only a few counts. This chain connects TRBV20-1 to TRBJ2-2, with no clear D. Germline values: CDR1 DFQATT, CDR2 SNEGSKA (reference sequence). Trimming pared 6 bases from V and 8 bases from J, leaving 16 bases between. The CDR3 extends over 13 amino acids. The CDR3 is CSAQIRPRGELFF. The CDR3 DNA reads TGCAGTGCACAAATACGTCCGCGGGGGGAGCTGTTTTTT.

There are a few counts of this clonotype. The chain uses TRBV10-3 and TRBJ2-6; no clear D. Germline lookup yields CDR1 ENHRY and CDR2 SYGVKD. The CDR3 has 14 residues. V shed 6 bases and J shed 1 base, with 7 bases lying between them. The chain's CDR3 is CAIREPSGANVLTF. The CDR3 DNA sequence: TGTGCCATCAGGGAACCATCTGGGGCCAACGTCCTGACTTTC.

The rearrangement links TRBV4-1 to TRBJ2-3; 7 positions match TRBD2. V dropped 4 bases and J dropped 0; count of bases not matched to a gene: 10. Germline V gene sequence: CDR1 MGHRA, CDR2 YSYEKL. The CDR3 is made up of 17 amino acids. CDR3 loop: CASSLTSQAPSTDTQYF. Written as DNA, the CDR3 is TGCGCCAGCAGCCTGACTAGCCAAGCTCCTAGCACAGATACGCAGTATTTT.

J is TRBJ2-7 and V is TRBV6-6; D is ambiguous. V lost 5 bases to trimming and J lost 2 bases, with 10 bases between them. This CDR3 comprises 13 residues. Germline CDR1 reads MNHNY; CDR2 reads SVGAGI (reference sequence). In nucleotides, the CDR3 is TGTGCCAGCAGTAGAATAAATCCCTACGAGCAGTACTTC. Translating it yields CASSRINPYEQYF.

The gene calls are TRBV6-1 and TRBJ2-1; TRBD2 agrees at 7 bases. V lost 6 bases, J lost 5 bases, and 10 bases stayed unmatched. Per germline, CDR1 MNHNS and CDR2 SASEGT. There are 15 residues in the CDR3. The CDR3 loop is CASSQLATQDNEQFF. DNA for the CDR3: TGTGCCAGCAGCCAACTAGCGACCCAAGACAATGAGCAGTTCTTC.

The chain recombines TRBV7-6 with TRBJ2-2, with unresolved D. The V end lost 2 bases, the J end lost 3 bases, and 10 bases lay between the germline ends. The CDR3 contains 15 residues. Looked up from germline, CDR1 is SGHVS and CDR2 is FNYEAQ. The CDR3 spells CASSLSLTHTGELFF. CDR3 DNA sequence: TGTGCCAGCAGCTTATCCCTAACCCACACCGGGGAGCTGTTTTTT.

This clonotype was detected many times. V gene TRBV6-1 combines with J gene TRBJ2-2; TRBD2 is a possible D gene (5 bases). This CDR3 spans 15 amino acids. V dropped 9 bases and J dropped 4 bases, with 18 bases sitting between them. The germline V gene has CDR1 MNHNS and CDR2 SASEGT. The CDR3: CASQIGLASTGELFF. In nucleotides, the CDR3 is TGTGCCAGTCAAATCGGGCTAGCCAGCACCGGGGAGCTGTTTTTT.

This clonotype was recorded many times. The chain has TRBV29-1 and TRBJ1-4; TRBD1 is a possible D gene (5 bases). The CDR3 covers 11 residues. The germline V gene has CDR1 SQVTM and CDR2 ANQGSEA. Deletions cut 0 bases from V and 13 bases from J, with 9 bases between. The CDR3 here is CSVEDLGGLFF. CDR3 sequence (DNA): TGCAGCGTTGAAGATCTCGGGGGACTGTTTTTT.